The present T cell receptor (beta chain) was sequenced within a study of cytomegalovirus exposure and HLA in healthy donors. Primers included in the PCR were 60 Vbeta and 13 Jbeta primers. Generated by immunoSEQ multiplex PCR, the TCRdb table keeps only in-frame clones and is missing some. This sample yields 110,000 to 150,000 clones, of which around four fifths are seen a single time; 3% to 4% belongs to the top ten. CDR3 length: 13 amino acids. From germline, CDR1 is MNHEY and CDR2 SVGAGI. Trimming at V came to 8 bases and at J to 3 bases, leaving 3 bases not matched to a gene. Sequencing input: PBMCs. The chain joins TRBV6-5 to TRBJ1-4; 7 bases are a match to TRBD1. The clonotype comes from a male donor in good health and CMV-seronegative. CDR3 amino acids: CASGDRPNEKLFF. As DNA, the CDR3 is TGTGCCAGCGGGGACAGACCTAATGAAAAACTGTTTTTT.